This T cell receptor beta chain was profiled in a study of blood T cells in healthy people across ages. About the research overall: Per two T cells, template switching captured roughly one barcoded beta molecule.

General study points: The diversity estimates, figures obtained from one million T cells, were considered underestimates.

A word on this clonotype: No antigen is known for it.

The authors ran a second PCR of 7 to 11 cycles using a sample-barcoded 5' primer and a J-beta primer mix. Each cDNA molecule carried a tag from a template-switch adaptor that contained 12 random nucleotides. TCRdb re-called the 5' RACE reads through MiXCR, storing one row per CDR3 protein. This table holds fewer than 2 million distinct CDR3 sequences, around 42% found once. Trimming shortened V by 2 bases and J by 3 bases, and 11 bases separated the two germline ends. CDR3 length: 15 amino acids. Germline CDR1 and CDR2: PRHDT and FYEKMQ (reference sequence). What was sequenced was blood. This sequence was found in a human donor in good health. The chain employs TRBV13 and TRBJ2-1; either TRBD1 or TRBD2 may supply D (5 bases each). The CDR3 loop reads CASSLRWGSYNEQFF. The CDR3 DNA sequence: TGTGCCAGCAGCTTACGGTGGGGGAGCTACAATGAGCAGTTCTTC. Together with reference TRBV13 and TRBJ2-1, the CDR3 gives the full variable domain: AAGVIQSPRHLIKEKRETATLKCYPIPRHDTVYWYQQGPGQDPQFLISFYEKMQSDKGSIPDRFSAQQFSDYHSELNMSSLELGDSALYFCASSLRWGSYNEQFFGPGTRLTVL.